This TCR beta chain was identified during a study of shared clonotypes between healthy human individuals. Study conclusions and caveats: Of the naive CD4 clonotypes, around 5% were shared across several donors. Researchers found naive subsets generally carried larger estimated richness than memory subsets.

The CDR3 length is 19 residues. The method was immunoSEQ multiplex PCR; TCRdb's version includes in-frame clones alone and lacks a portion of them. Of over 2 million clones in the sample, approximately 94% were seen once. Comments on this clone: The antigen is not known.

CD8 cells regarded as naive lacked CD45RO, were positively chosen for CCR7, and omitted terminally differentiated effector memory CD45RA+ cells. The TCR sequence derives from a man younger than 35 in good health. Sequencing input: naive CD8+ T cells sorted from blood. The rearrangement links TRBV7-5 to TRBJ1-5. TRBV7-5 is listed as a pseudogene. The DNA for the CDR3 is TGTGCCAGAAGCCGCTCGGGGGTGATGGGGATTTGCCTGAATCAGCCCCAGCATTTT. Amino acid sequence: CARSRSGVMGICLNQPQHF.